This TCR beta chain was captured in a study of shared clonotypes between healthy human individuals. Points from the study as a whole: Having only a few donors restricted how much genetic and exposure-history diversity was captured. Naive subsets generally had larger estimated richness than memory subsets.

Germline V CDR1 and CDR2: SGDLS, YYNGEE. The V segment lost 2 bases and the J segment 4 bases; nucleotides outside the gene matches: 6. CDR3 length equals 14 residues. In the original processing: Quality scores were absent from the junction-only immunoSEQ sequences, so filtering differed. The data were produced by immunoSEQ multiplex PCR, yet TCRdb's version contains in-frame clones alone and is incomplete. That table gives V, J and clone size, and the DNA gave D and trimming. This table holds about 380,000 clones, around 96% found once. About this clone: The antigen is unknown.

The rearrangement links TRBV9 to TRBJ2-7; TRBD2 aligns across 7 bases. The TCR was taken from a man under 40 in good health. The sequenced material came from memory CD8+ T cells sorted from blood. Described subset: CD45RO+ cells pooled with CCR7-negative TemRA cells. As DNA, the CDR3 is TGTGCCAGCAGCGTTGGACTAGATGGTTACGAGCAGTACTTC. Translation: CASSVGLDGYEQYF.